Sequencing of this T cell receptor (beta chain) was carried out in a study of shared clonotypes between healthy human individuals. Study background: Used for every donor were three CD4 naive, three CD4 memory, two CD8 naive and one CD8 memory plate. Overall study results and limits: Naive CD4 clonotypes were shared across a handful of donors at around 5.4%. Estimated richness was generally greater in naive than memory subsets. Despite large depth, sorted-subset datasets appeared incompletely sequenced.

About this clone: Its antigen is not known. Distinct nucleotide sequences in the sample also encode this CDR3.

Method: immunoSEQ multiplex PCR; TCRdb's copy keeps in-frame clones and lacks some. The data show roughly 1,600,000 clones, 97% to 99% seen once. The CDR3 spans 13 residues. Between the trimmed V and J ends, which lost 2 bases and 3 bases, there was a span of 6 bases. The germline gives CDR1 LGHNT, CDR2 FRNRAP. The sequence came from a man aged 25-45 years in good health. Sequencing was carried out using naive CD4+ T cells sorted from blood. Subset in this sample: CD45RA+ positively selected. The chain links TRBV12-5 to TRBJ2-3; possibly TRBD1 for D (5 bases). The CDR3 nucleotides are TGTGCTAGTGGTTTGTCAGGGACAGATACGCAGTATTTT. It encodes CASGLSGTDTQYF.